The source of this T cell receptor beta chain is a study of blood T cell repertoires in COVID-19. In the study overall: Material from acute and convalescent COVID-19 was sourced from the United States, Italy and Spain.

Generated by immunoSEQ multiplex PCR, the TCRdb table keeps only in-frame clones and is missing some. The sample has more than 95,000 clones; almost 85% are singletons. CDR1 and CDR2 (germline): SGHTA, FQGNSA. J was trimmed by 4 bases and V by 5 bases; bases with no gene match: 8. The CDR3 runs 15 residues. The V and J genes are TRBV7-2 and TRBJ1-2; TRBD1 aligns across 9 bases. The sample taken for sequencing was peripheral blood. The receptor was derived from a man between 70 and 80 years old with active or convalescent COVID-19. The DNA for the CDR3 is TGTGCCAGCAGCCCTAACAGGGGGCTAGGCTATGGCTACACCTTC. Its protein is CASSPNRGLGYGYTF.